This TCR beta chain was observed in a study of T cells in localized non-small cell lung cancer. Repertoires were generated with immunoSEQ multiplex PCR, while TCRdb's copy carries only in-frame clones and drops some. The table shows roughly 6,000 clones, with roughly 88% occurring only once. The CDR3 runs to 13 residues. The V and J ends lost 6 bases and 4 bases, in that order; junction bases with no gene match: 6. Germline-derived CDR1 and CDR2 are MDHEN and SYDVKM. This receptor was taken from a female donor older than 55 with stage II lung adenocarcinoma. V usage is TRBV28 and J usage is TRBJ2-7, with 7 nucleotides matching TRBD2. Material: peripheral blood mononuclear cells, obtained before any cancer treatment. In DNA, the CDR3 is TGTGCCAGCAGCTCGTGGGAGGGTTACGAGCAGTACGTC. This encodes CASSSWEGYEQYV.